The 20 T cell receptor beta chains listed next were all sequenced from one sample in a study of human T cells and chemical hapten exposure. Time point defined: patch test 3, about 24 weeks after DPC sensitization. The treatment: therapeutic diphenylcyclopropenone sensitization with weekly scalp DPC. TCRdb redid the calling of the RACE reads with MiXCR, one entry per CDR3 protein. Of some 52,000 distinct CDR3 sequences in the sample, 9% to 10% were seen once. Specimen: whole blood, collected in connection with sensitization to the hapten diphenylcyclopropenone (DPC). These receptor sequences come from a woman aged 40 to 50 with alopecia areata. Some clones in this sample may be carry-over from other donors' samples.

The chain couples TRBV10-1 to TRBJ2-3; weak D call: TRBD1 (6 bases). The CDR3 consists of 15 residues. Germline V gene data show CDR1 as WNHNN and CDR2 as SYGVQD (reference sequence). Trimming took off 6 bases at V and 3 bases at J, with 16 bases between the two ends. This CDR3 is CASRKGSTGTDTQYF. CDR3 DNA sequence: TGCGCCAGCAGAAAAGGGTCTACAGGGACAGATACGCAGTATTTT.

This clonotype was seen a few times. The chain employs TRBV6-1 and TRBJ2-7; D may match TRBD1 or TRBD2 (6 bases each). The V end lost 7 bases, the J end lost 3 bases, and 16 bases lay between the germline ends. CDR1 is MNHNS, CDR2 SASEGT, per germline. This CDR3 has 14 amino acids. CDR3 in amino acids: CASTQAEGGYEQYF. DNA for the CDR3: TGTGCCAGCACCCAAGCCGAGGGGGGCTACGAGCAGTACTTC.

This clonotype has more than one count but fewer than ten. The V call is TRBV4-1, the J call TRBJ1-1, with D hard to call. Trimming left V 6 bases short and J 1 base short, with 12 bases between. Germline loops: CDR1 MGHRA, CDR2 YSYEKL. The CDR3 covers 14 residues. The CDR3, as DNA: TGCGCCAGCAGGGGTTCTCTGAGGAACACTGAAGCTTTCTTT. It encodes CASRGSLRNTEAFF.

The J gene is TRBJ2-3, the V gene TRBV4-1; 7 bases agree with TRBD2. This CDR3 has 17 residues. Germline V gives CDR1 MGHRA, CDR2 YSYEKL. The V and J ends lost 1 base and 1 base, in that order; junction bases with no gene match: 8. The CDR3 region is CASSQGKRGEGTDTQYF. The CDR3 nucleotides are TGCGCCAGCAGCCAAGGGAAGCGGGGCGAGGGCACAGATACGCAGTATTTT.

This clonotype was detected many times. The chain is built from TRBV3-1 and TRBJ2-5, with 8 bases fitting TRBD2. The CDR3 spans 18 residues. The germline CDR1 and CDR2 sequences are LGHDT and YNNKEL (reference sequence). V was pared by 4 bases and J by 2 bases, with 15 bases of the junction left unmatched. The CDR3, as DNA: TGTGCCAGCAGCCGACAGCGGGGGCCGGCCCAGTTACAAGAGACCCAGTACTTC. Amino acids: CASSRQRGPAQLQETQYF.

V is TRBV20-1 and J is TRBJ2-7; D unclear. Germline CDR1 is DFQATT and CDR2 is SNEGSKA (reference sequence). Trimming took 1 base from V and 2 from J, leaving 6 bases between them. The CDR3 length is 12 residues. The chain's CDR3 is CSARGRAYEQYF. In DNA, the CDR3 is TGCAGTGCTAGAGGACGGGCCTACGAGCAGTACTTC.

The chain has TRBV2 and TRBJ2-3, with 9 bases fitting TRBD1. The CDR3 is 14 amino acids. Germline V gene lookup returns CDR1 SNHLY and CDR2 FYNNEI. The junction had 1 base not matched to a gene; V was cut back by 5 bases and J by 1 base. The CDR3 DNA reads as TGTGCCAGCAGTCGGGACAGGGGCACAGATACGCAGTATTTT. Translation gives CASSRDRGTDTQYF.

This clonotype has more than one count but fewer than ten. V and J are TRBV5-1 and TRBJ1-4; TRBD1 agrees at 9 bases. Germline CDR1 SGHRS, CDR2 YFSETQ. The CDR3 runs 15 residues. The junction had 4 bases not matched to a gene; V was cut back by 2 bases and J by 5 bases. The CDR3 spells CASSFPGTGNEKLFF. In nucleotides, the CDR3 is TGCGCCAGCAGCTTCCCCGGGACAGGGAATGAAAAACTGTTTTTT.

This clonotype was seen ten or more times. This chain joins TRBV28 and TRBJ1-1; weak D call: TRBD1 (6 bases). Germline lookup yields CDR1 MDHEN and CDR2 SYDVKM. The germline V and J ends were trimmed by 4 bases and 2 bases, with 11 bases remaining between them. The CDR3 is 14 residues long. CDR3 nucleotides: TGTGCCAGCAGTTCGACAGGATATAACACTGAAGCTTTCTTT. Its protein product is CASSSTGYNTEAFF.

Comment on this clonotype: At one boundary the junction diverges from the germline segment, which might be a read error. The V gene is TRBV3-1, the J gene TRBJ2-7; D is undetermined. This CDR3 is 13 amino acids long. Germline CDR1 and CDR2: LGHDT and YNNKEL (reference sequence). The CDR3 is CVSSQRAEVAEYF. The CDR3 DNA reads TGTGTCAGCAGCCAGCGAGCAGAGGTTGCGGAGTACTTC.

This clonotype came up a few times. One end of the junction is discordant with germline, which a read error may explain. The CDR3 here is CASSNRHRCVF. The DNA for the CDR3 is TGTGCCAGCAGCAACCGGCACAGATGTGTCTTC. The J gene is TRBJ2-1, the V gene TRBV11-2, with D uncertain. Germline V gene sequence: CDR1 SGHAT, CDR2 FQNNGV. The CDR3 sequence is 11 residues long.

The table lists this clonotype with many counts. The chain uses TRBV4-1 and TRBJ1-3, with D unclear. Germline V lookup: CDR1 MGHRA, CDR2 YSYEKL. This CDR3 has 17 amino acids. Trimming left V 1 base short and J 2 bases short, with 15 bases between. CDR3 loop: CASSQVISVTTGNTIYF. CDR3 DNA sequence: TGCGCCAGCAGCCAAGTTATTTCGGTGACTACTGGAAACACCATATATTTT.

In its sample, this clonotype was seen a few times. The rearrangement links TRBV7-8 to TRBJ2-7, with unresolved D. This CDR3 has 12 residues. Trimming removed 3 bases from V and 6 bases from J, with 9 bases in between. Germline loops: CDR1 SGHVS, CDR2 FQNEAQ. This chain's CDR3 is CASSFVPVEQYF. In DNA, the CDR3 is TGTGCCAGCAGCTTTGTCCCAGTCGAGCAGTACTTC.

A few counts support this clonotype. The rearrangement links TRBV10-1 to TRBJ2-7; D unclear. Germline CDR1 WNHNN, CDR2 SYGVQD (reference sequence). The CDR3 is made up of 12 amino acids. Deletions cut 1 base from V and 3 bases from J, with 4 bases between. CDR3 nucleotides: TGCGCCAGCAGTGAGTTTTGCTACGAGCAGTACTTC. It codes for CASSEFCYEQYF.

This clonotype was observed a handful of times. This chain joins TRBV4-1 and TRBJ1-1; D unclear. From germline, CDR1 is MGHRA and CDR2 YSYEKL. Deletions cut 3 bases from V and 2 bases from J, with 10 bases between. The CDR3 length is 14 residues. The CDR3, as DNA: TGCGCCAGCAGCCATGGAACGGTCAACACTGAAGCTTTCTTT. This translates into CASSHGTVNTEAFF.

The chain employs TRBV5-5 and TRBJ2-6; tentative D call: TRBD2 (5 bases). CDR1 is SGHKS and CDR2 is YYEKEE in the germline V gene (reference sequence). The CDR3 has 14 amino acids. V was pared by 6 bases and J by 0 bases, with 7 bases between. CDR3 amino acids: CASTSPSGANVLTF. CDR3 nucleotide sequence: TGTGCCAGCACTAGCCCCTCTGGGGCCAACGTCCTGACTTTC.

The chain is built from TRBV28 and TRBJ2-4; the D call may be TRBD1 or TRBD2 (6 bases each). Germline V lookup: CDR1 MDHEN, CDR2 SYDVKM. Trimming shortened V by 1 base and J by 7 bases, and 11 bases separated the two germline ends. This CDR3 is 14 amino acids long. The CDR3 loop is CASSLLQGGNIQYF. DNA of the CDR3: TGTGCCAGCAGTTTATTACAGGGAGGCAACATTCAGTACTTC.

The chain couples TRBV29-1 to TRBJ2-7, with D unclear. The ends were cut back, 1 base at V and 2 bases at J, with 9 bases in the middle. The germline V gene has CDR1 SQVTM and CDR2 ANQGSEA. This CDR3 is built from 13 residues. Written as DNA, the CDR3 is TGCAGCGTTGAAGGCCCGGAAACCTACGAGCAGTACTTC. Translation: CSVEGPETYEQYF.

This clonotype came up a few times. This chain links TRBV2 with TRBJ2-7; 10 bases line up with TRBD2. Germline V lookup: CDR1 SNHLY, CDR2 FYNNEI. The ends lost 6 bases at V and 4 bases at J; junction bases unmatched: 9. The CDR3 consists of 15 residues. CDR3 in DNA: TGTGCCAGCAGGGACGTTCTAGCGGGGGAATACGAGCAGTACTTC. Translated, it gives CASRDVLAGEYEQYF.

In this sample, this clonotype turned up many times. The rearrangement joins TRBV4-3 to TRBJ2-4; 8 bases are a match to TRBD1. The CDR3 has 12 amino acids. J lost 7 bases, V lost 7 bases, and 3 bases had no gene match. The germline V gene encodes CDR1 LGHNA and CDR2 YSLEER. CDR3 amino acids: CASKDRENIQYF. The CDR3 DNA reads TGCGCCAGCAAGGACAGGGAGAACATTCAGTACTTC.